The rows below give T cell receptor beta chains drawn from one sample of a study of T cell responses to AZD1222 COVID-19 vaccine. Profiled with immunoSEQ multiplex PCR; TCRdb holds only in-frame clones, not every one. The data hold roughly 70,000 clones, with 85% observed a single time. Sequenced here: peripheral blood, sampled on day 0 of AZD1222 vaccination. The receptors were gathered from an adult in good health. Each CDR3 is given with its conserved first and last residue. The order of the fields is CDR3 length, D gene, J gene, clone size, V gene, CDR3 DNA, CDR3 protein. A D gene is named only where the DNA matches it firmly. The size of a clone is reported for some rows only, either as once, few or many, or as a class for expanded clones.

>13|-|TRBJ2-3|-|TRBV30
TGTGCCTGTGCACGGGCTAGCACAGATACGCAGTATTTT
CACARASTDTQYF
>18|TRBD2|TRBJ2-7|-|TRBV19
TGTGCCAGTAGTAAAAAAGCCGGGACTAGCGGGTCATCCTACGAGCAGTACTTC
CASSKKAGTSGSSYEQYF
>13|-|TRBJ1-4|-|TRBV30
TGTGCCTGGAGCCTGGGTGGCGGGGAAAAACTGTTTTTT
CAWSLGGGEKLFF
>14|-|TRBJ1-1|once|TRBV29-1
TGCAGCGTTGAAGAGAGGGGGGTAGGCACTGAAGCTTTCTTT
CSVEERGVGTEAFF
>11|-|TRBJ1-2|-|TRBV5-1
TGCGCCAGCAGCAATGGGGTTGGCTACACCTTC
CASSNGVGYTF
>14|TRBD1|TRBJ2-2|-|TRBV7-2
TGTGCCCGCCCGACAGGGTCTAACACCGGGGAGCTGTTTTTT
CARPTGSNTGELFF
>15|-|TRBJ2-6|-|TRBV19
TGTGCCGCGAAGAACAGCCGCTCCGGGGCCAACGTCCTGACTTTC
CAAKNSRSGANVLTF
>14|-|TRBJ1-2|once|TRBV6-5
TGTGCCAGCAGCAAACAAGGGGTTACCTATGGCTACACCTTC
CASSKQGVTYGYTF
>15|TRBD2|TRBJ2-2|-|TRBV3-1/TRBV3-2
TGTGCCAGCAGGCCGACTAGCGGGAGGTCCGGGGAGCTGTTTTTT
CASRPTSGRSGELFF
>14|TRBD1|TRBJ1-2|few|TRBV6-5
TGTGCCAGCAGAAGGGACAGGGTTATGGATGGCTACACCTTC
CASRRDRVMDGYTF
>16|-|TRBJ2-2|-|TRBV10-1
TGCGCCAGCAGTGAGTCGAAAACGAGGAGGAGCCGGGAGCTGTTTTTT
CASSESKTRRSRELFF
>15|TRBD1|TRBJ2-7|-|TRBV27
TGTGCCAGCAGCCTCCGGGACAGACACTCCTACGAGCAGTACTTC
CASSLRDRHSYEQYF
>13|-|TRBJ1-6|-|TRBV14
TGTGCCGGATCGGCCCTTCCTAATTCACCCCTCCACTTT
CAGSALPNSPLHF
>16|TRBD2|TRBJ2-3|-|TRBV14
TGTGCCAGCAGCCAAGGGCTAGCGGACTATACAGATACGCAGTATTTT
CASSQGLADYTDTQYF
>13|-|TRBJ2-7|-|TRBV6-5
TGTGCCAGCAGAGTGGACAACTCCTACGAGCAGTACTTC
CASRVDNSYEQYF
>14|-|TRBJ1-1|-|TRBV5-1
TGCGCCAGCAGCTTAGAGCGCATGAACACTGAAGCTTTCTTT
CASSLERMNTEAFF